The clone carrying this TCR beta chain was counted many times. Its antigen is unknown. This sample was taken from a study of T cells after yellow fever vaccination. Across the study: Some fractions had low cell numbers, and these were prepared with SMART-Seq v4 Ultra Low Input. General study results and limits: Some clonotypes, a small share, were shared between CD4 and CD8 compartments. FACS-sorted repertoires could harbor abundant contaminating bulk-population clonotypes.

This CDR3 is built from 16 residues. The germline V and J ends were trimmed by 3 bases and 4 bases, with 16 bases remaining between them. CDR1 and CDR2 from the germline V gene are KGHDR and SFDVKD. TCR cDNA, made by 5'RACE template switching, carried an added universal primer site and UMIs. TCRdb recomputed calls from the 5' RACE reads with MiXCR, one row per CDR3 protein. The sample lists 200,000 to 300,000 distinct CDR3 sequences, about 3.9% seen once, with around a fifth in the top ten. The sample here was PBMCs, taken 15 days after the yellow fever booster vaccination. The receptor comes from a man aged 18 to 29 who received the YFV17D yellow fever vaccine. V usage is TRBV24-1 and J usage is TRBJ2-3; the D call may be TRBD1 or TRBD2 (5 bases each). The CDR3 loop is CATSDPGPTPADTQYF. CDR3 coding DNA: TGTGCCACCAGTGATCCGGGACCCACTCCGGCAGATACGCAGTATTTT.